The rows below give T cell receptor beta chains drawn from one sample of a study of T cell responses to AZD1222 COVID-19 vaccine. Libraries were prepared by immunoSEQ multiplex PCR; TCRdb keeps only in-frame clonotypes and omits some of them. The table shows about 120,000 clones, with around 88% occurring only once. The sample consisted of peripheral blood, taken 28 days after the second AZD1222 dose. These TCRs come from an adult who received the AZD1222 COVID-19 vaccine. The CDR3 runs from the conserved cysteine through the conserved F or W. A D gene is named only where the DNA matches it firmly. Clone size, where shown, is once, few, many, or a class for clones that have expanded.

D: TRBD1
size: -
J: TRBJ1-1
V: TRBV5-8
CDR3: CASSLWKGQGGTEAFF
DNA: TGTGCCAGCAGCCTCTGGAAAGGGCAGGGGGGCACTGAAGCTTTCTTT

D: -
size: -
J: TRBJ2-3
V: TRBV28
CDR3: CASSFPNLDTQYF
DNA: TGTGCCAGCAGTTTCCCCAACCTAGATACGCAGTATTTT

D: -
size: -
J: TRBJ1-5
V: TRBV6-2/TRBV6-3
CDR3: CASSLEGVGNQPQHF
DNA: TGTGCCAGCAGTCTCGAAGGGGTTGGAAATCAGCCCCAGCATTTT

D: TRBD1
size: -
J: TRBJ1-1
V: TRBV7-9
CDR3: CASSLKPTGGYTEAFF
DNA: TGTGCCAGCAGCTTAAAGCCCACAGGGGGCTACACTGAAGCTTTCTTT

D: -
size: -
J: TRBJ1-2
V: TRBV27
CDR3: CASSFKGVNFHGYTF
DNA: TGTGCCAGCAGTTTTAAGGGGGTGAATTTCCATGGCTACACCTTC

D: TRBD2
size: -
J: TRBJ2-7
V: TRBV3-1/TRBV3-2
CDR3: CASSPASGADYEQYF
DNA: TGTGCCAGCAGCCCCGCTAGCGGGGCCGACTACGAGCAGTACTTC

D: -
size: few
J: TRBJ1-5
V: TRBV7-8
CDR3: CASSLASYGYSNQPQHF
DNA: TGTGCCAGCAGCTTGGCCTCTTATGGATATAGCAATCAGCCCCAGCATTTT

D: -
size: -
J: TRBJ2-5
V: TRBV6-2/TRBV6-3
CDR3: CASSPSETQYF
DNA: TGTGCCAGCAGTCCCTCAGAGACCCAGTACTTC

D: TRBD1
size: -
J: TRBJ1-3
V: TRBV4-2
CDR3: CASSPRDRASGNTIYF
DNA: TGTGCCAGCAGCCCAAGGGACAGGGCCTCTGGAAACACCATATATTTT

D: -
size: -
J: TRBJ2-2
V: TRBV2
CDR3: CASSPGTRNTGELFF
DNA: TGTGCCAGCAGCCCTGGGACACGAAACACCGGGGAGCTGTTTTTT

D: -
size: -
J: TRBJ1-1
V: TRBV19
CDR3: CASTPGGREAFF
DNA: TGTGCCAGTACCCCCGGGGGACGGGAAGCTTTCTTT

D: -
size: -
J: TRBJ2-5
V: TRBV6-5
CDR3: CASCFSGVGETQYF
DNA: TGTGCCAGCTGTTTCTCGGGGGTGGGGGAGACCCAGTACTTC

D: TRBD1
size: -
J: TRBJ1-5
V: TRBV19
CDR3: CASRNLQGIGNQPQHF
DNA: TGTGCCAGTAGGAACCTACAGGGGATCGGCAATCAGCCCCAGCATTTT

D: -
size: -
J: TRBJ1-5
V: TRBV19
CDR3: CASTTVNSNQPQHF
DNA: TGTGCCAGTACGACAGTAAATAGCAATCAGCCCCAGCATTTT

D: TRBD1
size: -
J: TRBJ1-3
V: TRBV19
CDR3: CASSPPRDSHSGNTIYF
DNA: TGTGCCAGTAGCCCCCCCAGGGACAGCCACTCTGGAAACACCATATATTTT

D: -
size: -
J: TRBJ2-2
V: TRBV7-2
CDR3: CASSSYTGELFF
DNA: TGTGCCAGCAGCTCTTACACCGGGGAGCTGTTTTTT

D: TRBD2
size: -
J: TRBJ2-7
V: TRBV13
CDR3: CASSRTSGGSVSYEQYF
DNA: TGTGCCAGCAGCCGGACTAGCGGGGGGTCGGTCTCCTACGAGCAGTACTTC

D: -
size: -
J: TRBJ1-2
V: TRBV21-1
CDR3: CASSKERERGYTF
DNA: TGTGCCAGCAGCAAAGAAAGGGAACGGGGCTACACCTTC

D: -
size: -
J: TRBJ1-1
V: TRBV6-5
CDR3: CASSRTATNTEAFF
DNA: TGTGCCAGCTCCCGGACGGCGACGAACACTGAAGCTTTCTTT

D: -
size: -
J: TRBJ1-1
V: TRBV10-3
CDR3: CAIRWTDNTEAFF
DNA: TGTGCCATCAGGTGGACAGACAACACTGAAGCTTTCTTT

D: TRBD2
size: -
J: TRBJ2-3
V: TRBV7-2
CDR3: CASSPTLLAGGHDTQYF
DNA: TGTGCCAGCAGCCCCACCCTCCTAGCGGGGGGGCACGATACGCAGTATTTT

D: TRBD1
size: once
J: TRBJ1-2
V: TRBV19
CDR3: CASSSQGAGYGYTF
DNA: TGTGCCAGTAGTTCTCAGGGGGCTGGCTATGGCTACACCTTC

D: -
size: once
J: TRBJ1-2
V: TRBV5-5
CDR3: CASSQDSSYGYTF
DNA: TGTGCCAGCAGCCAGGACTCAAGTTATGGCTACACCTTC

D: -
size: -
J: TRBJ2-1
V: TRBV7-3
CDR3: CASSLRRADNEQFF
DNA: TGTGCCAGCAGCTTACGTCGCGCAGACAATGAGCAGTTCTTC

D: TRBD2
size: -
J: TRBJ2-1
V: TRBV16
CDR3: CASSRLSGVTEQFF
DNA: TGTGCCAGCAGCCGGCTAAGCGGGGTGACTGAGCAGTTCTTC

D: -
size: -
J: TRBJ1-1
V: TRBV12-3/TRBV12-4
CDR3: CASSFGPGTEAFF
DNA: TGTGCCAGCAGTTTCGGGCCGGGGACTGAAGCTTTCTTT

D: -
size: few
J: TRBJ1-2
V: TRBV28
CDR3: CASSFGQIYGYTF
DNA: TGTGCCAGCAGTTTTGGACAAATTTATGGCTACACCTTC

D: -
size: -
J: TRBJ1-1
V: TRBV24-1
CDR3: CATSDLAAGGAFF
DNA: TGTGCCACCAGTGATCTCGCTGCCGGGGGAGCTTTCTTT